This is a list of T cell receptor beta chains from one sample in a study of blood T cell repertoires in COVID-19. Here immunoSEQ multiplex PCR was the method, and the copy in TCRdb shows in-frame clones only, minus some. The sample gives about 100,000 clones, approximately 90% of which show up once; about 1.9% is in the top ten. Sequencing input: peripheral blood. These receptors all come from a man aged 45 to 65 with active COVID-19. CDR3s include the opening cysteine and the closing phenylalanine or tryptophan. A D gene is named only where the DNA matches it firmly.

V: TRBV19; D: NA; CDR3: CASSIRLLAHNEQFF
V: TRBV6-5; D: TRBD1; CDR3: CASSYFRGQDNSPLHF
V: TRBV19; D: TRBD2; CDR3: CASSIRAGGPVGDEQFF
V: TRBV20-1; D: NA; CDR3: CSAIATYGYTF
V: TRBV5-1; D: NA; CDR3: CASSLASGNNSPLHF
V: TRBV3-1/TRBV3-2; D: NA; CDR3: CASSILDEQYF
V: TRBV6-5; D: NA; CDR3: CASRTTANSNQPQHF
V: TRBV9; D: TRBD2; CDR3: CASSVGGRAAGELFF
V: TRBV6-4; D: NA; CDR3: CASSESRGGEQYF
V: TRBV11-2; D: NA; CDR3: CASSSTGLGAGETQYF
V: TRBV5-4; D: TRBD2; CDR3: CASSLGTSGGQHSTDTQYF
V: TRBV18; D: NA; CDR3: CASSPPAGLSTDTQYF
V: TRBV3-1/TRBV3-2; D: TRBD2; CDR3: CASSQAGLAGVMNTQYF
V: TRBV6-1; D: NA; CDR3: CASSEGGPNEKLFF
V: TRBV6-5; D: NA; CDR3: CASSYSRGQLNTEAFF
V: TRBV3-1/TRBV3-2; D: NA; CDR3: CASSHWTVSTDTQYF
V: TRBV7-2; D: TRBD2; CDR3: CASSLESLAGYEQFF
V: TRBV5-4; D: NA; CDR3: CASSWGLSGNTIYF
V: TRBV7-9; D: NA; CDR3: CASRKGSDTQYF
V: TRBV19; D: TRBD2; CDR3: CASRLVAGGPSNEQFF
V: TRBV7-3; D: NA; CDR3: CASSSGPAREQYF
V: TRBV3-1/TRBV3-2; D: NA; CDR3: CASSQSDTGDTQYF
V: TRBV6-6; D: TRBD1; CDR3: CASSGRGRSGNTIYF
V: TRBV7-2; D: NA; CDR3: CASSLGAQETQYF
V: TRBV7-9; D: NA; CDR3: CASSRRLVHDTGELFF
V: TRBV29-1; D: NA; CDR3: CSVLERRSSGYTF
V: TRBV4-2; D: TRBD2; CDR3: CASSQEHGTSGTGELFF
V: TRBV24-1; D: NA; CDR3: CATSDYDPSIGRTEAFF
V: TRBV7-9; D: NA; CDR3: CASSLTGNDEQFF
V: TRBV13; D: NA; CDR3: CASSSIGDTQYF
V: TRBV3-1/TRBV3-2; D: NA; CDR3: CASRSPSSYEQYF
V: TRBV4-2; D: TRBD1; CDR3: CASSQARGQGNTIYF
V: TRBV6-5; D: NA; CDR3: CASSPTATSYEQYF
V: TRBV18; D: TRBD1; CDR3: CASSPLGQGDEQYF
V: TRBV5-1; D: NA; CDR3: CASSLGTVLVKNIQYF
V: TRBV5-1; D: NA; CDR3: CASRAGQEYNEQFF
V: TRBV5-1; D: NA; CDR3: CASRLEGLNNYGYTF
V: TRBV6-5; D: NA; CDR3: CASSLNGWAQYF
V: TRBV12-3/TRBV12-4; D: NA; CDR3: CASSLAQSYGYTF
V: TRBV19; D: TRBD1; CDR3: CASSATGGRTEAFF
V: TRBV7-9; D: NA; CDR3: CASSSRTTRGGNEQFF
V: TRBV6-6; D: NA; CDR3: CASSRTEANYGYTF
V: TRBV2; D: TRBD2; CDR3: CASSPGLAGGGADTQYF
V: TRBV4-1; D: NA; CDR3: CASSQDRSGVFTEAFF
V: TRBV5-1; D: TRBD1; CDR3: CASSSITGTGGTNNEQFF
V: TRBV29-1; D: NA; CDR3: CSGSYNEKLFF
V: TRBV18; D: NA; CDR3: CASSPLREGAFF
V: TRBV21-1; D: NA; CDR3: CASSKYQGCADTQYF
V: TRBV10-3; D: NA; CDR3: CAISERGTYNEQFF
V: TRBV18; D: TRBD1; CDR3: CASSHTGANTEAFF
V: TRBV19; D: NA; CDR3: CASSIGGSGEEKLFF
V: TRBV5-6; D: TRBD1; CDR3: CASSWDRGNYGYTF
V: TRBV21-1; D: NA; CDR3: CASTPKTDRRSGNTIYF
V: TRBV28; D: NA; CDR3: CASRLGGGYGYTF
V: TRBV5-8; D: NA; CDR3: CASSWGGQGYNEQFF
V: TRBV19; D: TRBD1; CDR3: CASRDRGSYEQYF
V: TRBV6-1; D: TRBD1; CDR3: CASSDRTGWELFF
V: TRBV13; D: NA; CDR3: CASSLGGSGEETQYF
V: TRBV27; D: NA; CDR3: CASSLSVRDYEQYF